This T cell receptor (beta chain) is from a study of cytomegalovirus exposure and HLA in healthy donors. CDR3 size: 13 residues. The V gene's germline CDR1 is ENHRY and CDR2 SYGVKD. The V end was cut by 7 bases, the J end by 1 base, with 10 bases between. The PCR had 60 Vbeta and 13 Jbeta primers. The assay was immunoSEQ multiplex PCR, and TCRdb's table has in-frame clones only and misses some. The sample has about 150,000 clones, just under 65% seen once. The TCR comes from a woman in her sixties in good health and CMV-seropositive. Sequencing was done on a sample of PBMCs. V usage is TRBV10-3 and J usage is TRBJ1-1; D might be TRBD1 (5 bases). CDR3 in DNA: TGTGCCATCAATATAGGACAGAACACTGAAGCTTTCTTT. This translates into CAINIGQNTEAFF.